This TCR beta chain appears in the sequencing data of a study of blood T cell repertoires in COVID-19. Germline-derived CDR1 and CDR2 are SNHLY and FYNNEI. V gave up 8 bases and J gave up 0 bases, with 11 bases separating them. The CDR3 covers 14 residues. Measured with immunoSEQ multiplex PCR; TCRdb has only the in-frame clones, and not every one. The sample lists more than 300,000 clones, more than 75% seen once, with roughly 10% in the top ten. This TCR was sampled from a woman younger than 45 with COVID-19, enrolled during active disease. Sequencing was performed on peripheral blood. The chain recombines TRBV2 with TRBJ2-1; D ambiguous. Written as DNA, the CDR3 is TGTGCCAGCGGGCAGGCAAGCTCCTACAATGAGCAGTTCTTC. Amino acids: CASGQASSYNEQFF.